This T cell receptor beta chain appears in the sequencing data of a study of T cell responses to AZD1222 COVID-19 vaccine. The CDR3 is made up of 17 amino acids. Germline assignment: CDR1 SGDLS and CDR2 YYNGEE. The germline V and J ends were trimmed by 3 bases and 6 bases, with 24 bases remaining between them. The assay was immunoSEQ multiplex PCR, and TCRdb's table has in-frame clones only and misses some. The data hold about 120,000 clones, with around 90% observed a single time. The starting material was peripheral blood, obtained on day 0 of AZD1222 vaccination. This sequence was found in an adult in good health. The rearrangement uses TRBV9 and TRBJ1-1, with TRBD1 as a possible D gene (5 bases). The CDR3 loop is CASSAHQRGTAPPEAFF. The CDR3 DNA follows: TGTGCCAGCAGCGCCCACCAGAGGGGAACAGCTCCCCCTGAAGCTTTCTTT.